This TCR beta chain was documented in a study of cytomegalovirus exposure and HLA in healthy donors (dated by TCRdb to about 2017). With respect to the entire study: An earlier analysis of a few hundred of the donors reported 276 Gb of sequence data and around 110 million unique TCR beta sequences obtained from around 190 million T cells. Class I and class II HLA loci were covered by the typing at four-digit resolution. The genetic ancestry cluster associated with self-reported Caucasian donors included 81% of the roughly 360 genotyped donors. Donor age, sex, ethnicity and CMV serostatus were compiled together with the repertoire data. Every repertoire in the discovery cohort had been generated on one and the same sequencing platform. An early release covering roughly 640 HLA-typed donors comprised about 290 gigabases of sequencing data and approximately 85 million unique TCR sequences. In an earlier analysis of a few hundred of the donors, high-throughput TCR beta sequencing was used to judge whether each TCR beta V gene segment behaved as functional or pseudogenic. Rather than drawing on any new phenotypic data, the later analysis identified candidate immune exposures from TCR beta sequences and the way those sequences occurred across donors. To study patterns of TCR occurrence, a later analysis re-analyzed previously published TCR beta repertoires from 600 to 750 donors and added high-resolution HLA genotyping. A separate validation cohort of some 130 different subjects was used in addition to the approximately 640-subject first cohort. The number of typed donors differed by locus: about 620-640 for A, B, C, DRB1 and DQB1; 500 to 550 for DQA1; 606 for DPA1; and approximately 450 for DPB1. Because of strong linkage in the cohort, a few DR-DQ haplotypes were treated as single units for association and clustering. Among 300 to 500 genotyped donors of the cohort, an average of roughly 230,000 unique TCR beta nucleotide sequences was sequenced per donor, of which about 19% were non-productive. The study was designed to test whether signatures of past pathogen exposure could be identified by cataloging public T cell receptors. To predict cytomegalovirus infection status, the study combined high-throughput TCR immunosequencing, statistical association of individual TCRs with disease status, and machine learning. A later genetic analysis took genome-wide SNP genotypes for about three fifths of the roughly 670 donors and used that subset as a discovery cohort. Using immunosequencing, the study profiled T cell repertoires from about 620 subjects and related those repertoires to cytomegalovirus serostatus.

The library relied on the immunoSEQ multiplex PCR assay. A mixture of 60 forward primers for TCR Vbeta segments and 13 reverse primers for TCR Jbeta segments was used in the multiplex PCR. The CDR3 region of rearranged TCR beta genes was amplified from genomic DNA with a multiplex PCR assay. The amplified TCR beta libraries were sequenced on the Illumina HiSeq System as 87-base-pair reads. As for how the authors treated the data: In a later analysis, 80 million or so unique TCR beta chains were counted across the 650 to 750 repertoires, and around 11 million of these chains were shared by at least two donors. A nearest-neighbor algorithm error-corrected the raw reads and collapsed the reads into unique sequences, merging closely related sequences to remove PCR and sequencing errors. V, D and J gene segments were assigned by aligning CDR3 sequences to IMGT reference sequences. Each retained sequence needed at least a six-nucleotide match to both a V gene segment and a J gene segment. A rearrangement was called productive if the CDR3 had no stop codons and remained in frame with V and J, and every other rearrangement was called non-productive. CDR3 was defined according to IMGT convention as the region running from the second conserved V-encoded cysteine to the conserved J-encoded phenylalanine. In an earlier analysis of some 550 of the donors, sequences lacking an unambiguous match to a single V gene segment were excluded. An earlier analysis of just under 600 of the donors called V segments functional above 56.7% productive rearrangements and segregating when the between-donor standard deviation exceeded 5%. A statistical classification framework was built to diagnose cytomegalovirus status from the catalog of TCR beta chain sequences. V and J gene assignment, in a later analysis, came from comparing TCR nucleotide sequences with IMGT/GENE-DB human TR gene sequences. The TCRdist pipeline was used in a later analysis to assign CDR3 sequences and most-parsimonious VDJ recombination scenarios. In a later analysis, each TCR beta chain was defined by its CDR3 amino acid sequence together with its V-gene family, and reads lacking a unique V-gene family were excluded. To address suspected cross-contamination and a sequencing artifact, a later analysis removed several hundred highly shared, low-generation-probability nucleotide sequences. In a later analysis, a clonal expansion index for each public chain was calculated from normalized within-repertoire ranks of inferred template counts. In a later analysis, generation probabilities were computed with a VDJ recombination model fitted to out-of-frame rearrangements, and the resulting probabilities were checked against IGoR. A later analysis scored TCR-TCR, TCR-HLA and TCR-CMV co-occurrence with hypergeometric tests, applying a repertoire-size bias correction to TCR pairs. A later analysis estimated false discovery rates by permuting HLA or CMV assignments 20 times. A later analysis grouped co-occurring TCRs with DBSCAN, adding TCRdist sequence similarity when clustering within HLA-allele-positive subsets. Repertoires with fewer than 30,000 or more than 120,000 public chains, plus five repertoires with anomalous nucleotide sharing, were excluded from co-occurrence clustering. The table was pulled from immuneACCESS by TCRdb, which kept in-frame rearrangements only. Such tables lose some clones; where checked, under half of the loss comes from unresolved V genes, and the rest has no known cause. V and J calls plus clone size are reproduced from that table; the DNA served to infer D and trimming. Here the sample has approximately 140,000 clones; 55% to 75% occur a single time. The ten largest clones represent 7% to 8.5% of the sample.

The cohort was made up of hundreds of healthy bone marrow donors. At the time of sampling, all cohort members were nominally healthy, though unrecorded immune exposures were likely present. The donor tested CMV seropositive and was one of the 289 seropositive cohort members. Each donor provided a peripheral blood sample, and peripheral blood mononuclear cells were used for TCR beta sequencing. The Qiagen DNeasy Blood Extraction Kit was used to extract genomic DNA from the blood cell samples. The research as a whole found: A further reported finding was that TCR beta sequences accurately predicted the HLA-A and HLA-B alleles for most subjects in the first cohort. Because counts were too low, about 15 rarely observed V segments, including chromosome 9 orphons, were left out of the earlier analysis of some 600 of the donors. A later genetic analysis associated a missense DCLRE1C variant with V-gene and J-gene trimming of TCR beta chains, and an independent cohort replicated the association. Presence/absence analyses assumed roughly uniform sequencing depth across donors, an assumption that may not hold. Linkage disequilibrium might explain the correlated functional status among segregating V segments, but an unknown experimental factor could not be ruled out. A later analysis found that HLA-associated TCR beta chains were more clonally expanded and had lower generation probabilities than equally common non-associated chains. When HLA alleles, especially DR and DQ, strongly co-occurred, TCR associations were difficult to assign to individual alleles. Broadly in line with IMGT annotations, most TCR beta V segments showed up in productive rearrangements about 90% or about 30% of the time in an earlier analysis of a few hundred of the donors. Most TCR sequences were seen in very few donors, while some public TCRs were found in many individuals. In a later analysis, several top co-occurrence clusters were reported to appear linked to parvovirus B19, influenza, CMV and Epstein-Barr virus. A later genetic analysis reported fewer N-insertions in productive TCRs among donors in an Asian-associated ancestry cluster than the roughly 720-donor mean. CMV serostatus was the only immune exposure information available for the cohort. Most CMV-associated TCR beta chains appeared to be HLA-restricted in a later analysis, and the HLA associations seemed to be driven largely by CMV exposure. A total of roughly 160 TCR beta chains were listed by the study as associated with cytomegalovirus. The classifier was reported to diagnose cytomegalovirus status with high specificity and sensitivity in both the original and validation cohorts. HLA typing was unavailable for some donors at each locus, so association tests used only the typed subset. A few of the identified cytomegalovirus-associated TCR beta chains were confirmed in vitro to be specific for cytomegalovirus antigens. It was suggested by the authors that the approach could potentially be generalized to other disease states and immunological phenotypes. Some IMGT-functional V segments, including TRBV6-2 and TRBV6-3, could not be told apart with the 87-base-pair reads, so those segments were excluded. According to a later analysis, TCR association rates differed among HLA loci, with DRB1 alleles showing the most associated TCRs and HLA-C alleles showing the fewest. Specific HLA alleles were associated with 16,951 TCR beta sequences at a false discovery rate of 0.05 in a later analysis. A cluster of highly shared sequence variants was judged likely to represent a technical artifact of the sequencing pipeline. This cohort had only TCR beta chains sequenced, and the lack of alpha or paired-chain data limited which features could be detected.

On this clone itself: Its antigen target is currently unknown. No per-base quality is available; no much larger clone lies one base away.

The CDR3 sequence holds 16 residues, the cysteine and phenylalanine included. The DNA shown is the 48-base CDR3, in frame from base 1. CDR1 is given as SGHNT and CDR2 as YYREEE, both from the germline V gene (reference sequence). V is cut back by 2 bases and J by 8 bases, with 13 bases in the junction unmatched. Here the chain combines TRBV5-4 and TRBJ1-2, with 9 bases matching TRBD1. The sequenced sample consisted of PBMCs. This clonotype originated in a woman aged 55-69 years in good health and CMV-seropositive. The DNA reads as follows: TGTGCCAGCAGCTTTTCCCCGGGACAGGGTAGTGAGGGCTACACCTTC. It encodes CASSFSPGQGSEGYTF.